The sequence of this T cell receptor beta chain was determined in a study of blood T cells in healthy people across ages. General observations from the study: Researchers said unsorted PBMCs prevented a conclusive naive versus antigen-experienced comparison.

This clonotype was detected once. Its antigen is as yet unknown. V was pared by 5 bases and J by 13 bases, with 24 bases between. Per germline, CDR1 MNHEY and CDR2 SMNVEV (reference sequence). CDR3 length equals 15 residues. Healthy Caucasian individuals from Russia aged about 6 to 90 were enrolled as donors. A J-beta primer mix and a sample-barcoded 5' primer were used in a second PCR of about 7 to 12 cycles. Template switching added a 12-random-nucleotide identifier to every cDNA molecule. Each CDR3 protein is one row after TCRdb ran MiXCR on the 5' RACE reads. The sample holds about 640,000 distinct CDR3 sequences, approximately 59% seen once.

The specimen sequenced was blood. The TCR was taken from a man aged 55 to 70 in good health. The chain combines TRBV27 with TRBJ2-4, with D possibly TRBD2 on 6 matching bases. CDR3 sequence reads: CASSPRGGSGESQYF. DNA of the CDR3: TGTGCCAGCAGTCCCCGGGGAGGCAGCGGAGAGTCCCAGTACTTC.